This T cell receptor (delta chain) appears in the sequencing data of a study of γδ T cells in repeated Plasmodium falciparum infection. As for the study in general: Four controlled malaria infections with P. falciparum NF54 spanned less than 850 days. Timepoints: baseline, immediately before selected infections, and 21 days after every infection.

This CDR3 is built from 15 residues. V gave up 0 bases and J gave up 11 bases; unmatched junction bases: 14. The germline V gene has CDR1 TVYSNPD and CDR2 GDNSRS (reference sequence). TCRdb re-processed the multiplex PCR reads using CATT. The sample carries roughly 50,000 delta-chain clones, around 1.6% recorded once. This clone showed up just a few times. The antigen remains undetermined. The protein that TCRdb holds for this DNA derives from a much larger clone and differs from the translated DNA at residue 12, which likely indicates a read error; the protein shown here is translated from the DNA. Flow sorting of PBMC yielded separate Vgamma9/Vdelta2+ and Vdelta2-negative gammadelta T cell populations for bulk repertoire analysis. Whole-study results and caveats: The Malian cohort came from a small rural village of predominantly one ethnic group.

This chain links TRDV3 with TRDJ1; 11 bases map to TRDD3. The clonotype originates from a pool of human donors (malaria-infected and uninfected, not separated). Sequencing was carried out using gamma-delta T cells from blood. The CDR3 DNA reads TGTGCCTTTAGGGGGACCTACGCTGGGGGATACAAGCTCATCTTT. This sequence encodes CAFRGTYAGGYKLIF.